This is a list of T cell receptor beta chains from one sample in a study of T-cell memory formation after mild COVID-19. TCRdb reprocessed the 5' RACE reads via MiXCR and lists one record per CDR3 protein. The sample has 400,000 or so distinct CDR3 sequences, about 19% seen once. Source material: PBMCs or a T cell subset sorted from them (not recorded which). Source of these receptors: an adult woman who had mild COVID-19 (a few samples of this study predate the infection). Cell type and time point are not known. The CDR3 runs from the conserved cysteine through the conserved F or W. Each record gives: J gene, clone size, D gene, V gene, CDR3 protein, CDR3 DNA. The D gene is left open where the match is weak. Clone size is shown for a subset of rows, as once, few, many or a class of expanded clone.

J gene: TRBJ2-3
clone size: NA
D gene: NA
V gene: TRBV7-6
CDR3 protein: CASSFPPTDTQYF
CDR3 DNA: TGTGCCAGCAGCTTTCCTCCCACAGATACGCAGTATTTT

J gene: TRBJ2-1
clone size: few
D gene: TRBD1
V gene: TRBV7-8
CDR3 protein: CASSSGTGGGAYNEQFF
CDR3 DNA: TGTGCCAGCAGCTCCGGGACAGGGGGAGGCGCCTACAATGAGCAGTTCTTC

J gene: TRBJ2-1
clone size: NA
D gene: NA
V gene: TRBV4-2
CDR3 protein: CASSQVPGQLRGDEQFF
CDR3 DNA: TGTGCCAGCAGCCAGGTCCCCGGGCAACTACGGGGCGATGAGCAGTTCTTC

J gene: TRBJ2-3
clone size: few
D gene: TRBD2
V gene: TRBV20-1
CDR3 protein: CSAGAGVPTTDTQYF
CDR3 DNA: TGCAGTGCTGGAGCGGGGGTGCCGACTACAGATACGCAGTATTTT

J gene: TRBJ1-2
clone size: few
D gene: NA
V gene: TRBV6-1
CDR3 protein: CASSYVQTNYGYTF
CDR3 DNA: TGTGCCAGCAGTTATGTGCAGACGAACTATGGCTACACCTTC

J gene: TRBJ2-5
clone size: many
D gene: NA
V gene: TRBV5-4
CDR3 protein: CASSLPSQETQYF
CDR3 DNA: TGTGCCAGCAGCTTACCCAGTCAAGAGACCCAGTACTTC

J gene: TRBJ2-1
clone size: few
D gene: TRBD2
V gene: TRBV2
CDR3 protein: CASSAPGRAAINEQFF
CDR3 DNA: TGTGCCAGCAGTGCCCCCGGGAGGGCCGCAATCAATGAGCAGTTCTTC

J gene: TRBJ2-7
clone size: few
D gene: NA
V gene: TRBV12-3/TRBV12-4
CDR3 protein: CASSLSPLLEYEQYF
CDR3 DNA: TGTGCCAGCAGTTTAAGTCCCCTATTAGAATACGAGCAGTACTTC

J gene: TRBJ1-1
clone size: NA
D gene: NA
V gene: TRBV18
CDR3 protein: CASSPLAGETEAFF
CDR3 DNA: TGTGCCAGCTCACCACTGGCAGGGGAAACTGAAGCTTTCTTT

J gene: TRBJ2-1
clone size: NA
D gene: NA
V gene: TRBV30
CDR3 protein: CAWSVLIGPYNEQFF
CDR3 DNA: TGTGCCTGGAGTGTACTTATTGGACCCTACAATGAGCAGTTCTTC

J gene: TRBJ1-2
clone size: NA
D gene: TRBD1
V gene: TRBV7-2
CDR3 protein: CASSLAQGAYGYTF
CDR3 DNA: TGTGCCAGCAGCTTAGCGCAGGGGGCCTATGGCTACACCTTC

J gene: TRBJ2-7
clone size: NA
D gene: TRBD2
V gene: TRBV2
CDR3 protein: CASKPTGLARAEQYF
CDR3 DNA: TGTGCCAGCAAGCCAACGGGACTAGCGAGGGCCGAGCAGTACTTC

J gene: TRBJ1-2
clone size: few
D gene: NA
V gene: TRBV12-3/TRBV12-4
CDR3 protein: CASSFTPYDGYTF
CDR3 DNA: TGTGCCAGCAGTTTCACCCCCTATGATGGCTACACCTTC

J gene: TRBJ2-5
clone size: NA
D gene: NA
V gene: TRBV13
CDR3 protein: CASSGRGGLETQYF
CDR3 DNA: TGTGCCAGCAGCGGCAGGGGAGGTCTGGAGACCCAGTACTTC

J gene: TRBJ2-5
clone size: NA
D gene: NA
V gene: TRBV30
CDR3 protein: CAWSPFTGETQYF
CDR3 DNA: TGTGCCTGGAGTCCCTTCACAGGAGAGACCCAGTACTTC

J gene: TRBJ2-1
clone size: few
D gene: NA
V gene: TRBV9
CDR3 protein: CASSPLGGPYNEQFF
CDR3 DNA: TGTGCCAGCAGCCCGCTCGGGGGCCCCTACAATGAGCAGTTCTTC

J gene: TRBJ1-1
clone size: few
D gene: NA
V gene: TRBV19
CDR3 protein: CASSGDGGARAFF
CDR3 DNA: TGTGCCAGTAGTGGTGACGGAGGAGCCCGCGCTTTCTTT

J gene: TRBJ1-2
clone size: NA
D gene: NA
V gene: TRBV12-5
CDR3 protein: CASGLGGRAAIDGYTF
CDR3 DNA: TGTGCTAGTGGTTTGGGAGGGAGGGCCGCTATCGATGGCTACACCTTC

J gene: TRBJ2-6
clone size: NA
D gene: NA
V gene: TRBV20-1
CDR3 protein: CSATDGFSGANVLTF
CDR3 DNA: TGCAGTGCTACTGACGGATTCTCTGGGGCCAACGTCCTGACTTTC

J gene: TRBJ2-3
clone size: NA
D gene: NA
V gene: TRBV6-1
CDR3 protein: CASRVGGTDTQYF
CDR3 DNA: TGTGCCAGCCGGGTCGGGGGCACAGATACGCAGTATTTT

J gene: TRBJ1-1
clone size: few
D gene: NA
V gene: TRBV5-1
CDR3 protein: CASSFISGGQGTEAFF
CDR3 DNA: TGCGCCAGCAGCTTTATATCCGGGGGGCAGGGCACTGAAGCTTTCTTT

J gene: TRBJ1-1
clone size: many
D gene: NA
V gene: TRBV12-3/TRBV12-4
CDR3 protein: CASSLRMNTEAFF
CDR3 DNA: TGTGCCAGCAGTTTACGGATGAACACTGAAGCTTTCTTT

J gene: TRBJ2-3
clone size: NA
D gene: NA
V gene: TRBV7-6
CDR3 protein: CASSFSGGLTDTQYF
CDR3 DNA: TGTGCCAGCAGCTTTTCCGGAGGACTCACAGATACGCAGTATTTT

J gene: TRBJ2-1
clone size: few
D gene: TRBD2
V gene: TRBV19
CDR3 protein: CASSIGSMKGLAGFNEQFF
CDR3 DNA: TGTGCCAGTAGTATAGGGTCTATGAAGGGACTAGCGGGGTTCAATGAGCAGTTCTTC

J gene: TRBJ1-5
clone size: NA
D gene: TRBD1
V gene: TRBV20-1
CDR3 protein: CSARTPGQFVPDGQPQHF
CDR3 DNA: TGCAGTGCTAGAACGCCGGGACAGTTTGTTCCGGACGGGCAGCCCCAGCATTTT

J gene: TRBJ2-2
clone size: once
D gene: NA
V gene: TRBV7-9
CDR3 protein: CASSSDWKTGELFF
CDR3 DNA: TGTGCCAGCAGCTCCGACTGGAAAACCGGGGAGCTGTTTTTT

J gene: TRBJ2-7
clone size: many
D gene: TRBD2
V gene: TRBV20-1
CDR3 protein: CSARVLADQMEQYF
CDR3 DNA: TGCAGTGCTAGAGTTCTAGCGGACCAGATGGAGCAGTACTTC

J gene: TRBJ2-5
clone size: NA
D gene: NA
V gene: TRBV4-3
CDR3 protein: CASSPTSKGTQYF
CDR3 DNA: TGCGCCAGCAGCCCTACTTCCAAGGGGACCCAGTACTTC

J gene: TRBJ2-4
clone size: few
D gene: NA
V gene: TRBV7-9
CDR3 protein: CASSPDRTGKTGNIQYF
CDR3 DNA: TGTGCCAGCAGCCCGGACAGAACGGGCAAAACGGGAAACATTCAGTACTTC

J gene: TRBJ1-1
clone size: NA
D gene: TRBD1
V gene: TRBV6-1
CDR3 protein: CASGDRGLEAFF
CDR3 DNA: TGTGCCAGCGGAGACAGGGGGCTTGAAGCTTTCTTT

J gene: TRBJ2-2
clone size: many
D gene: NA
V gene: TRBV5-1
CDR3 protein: CASSFANTGELFF
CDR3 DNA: TGCGCCAGCAGCTTTGCGAACACCGGGGAGCTGTTTTTT

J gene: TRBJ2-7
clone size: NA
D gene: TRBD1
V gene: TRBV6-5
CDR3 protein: CASNSGQSEQYF
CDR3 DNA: TGTGCCAGCAACTCGGGACAGTCTGAGCAGTACTTC

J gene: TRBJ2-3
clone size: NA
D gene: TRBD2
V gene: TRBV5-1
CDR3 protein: CASSATSGGAVDTQYF
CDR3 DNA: TGCGCCAGCAGCGCCACTAGCGGGGGGGCCGTAGATACGCAGTATTTT

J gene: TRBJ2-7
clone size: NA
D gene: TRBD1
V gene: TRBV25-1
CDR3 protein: CASSEGQGPTSYEQYF
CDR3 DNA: TGTGCCAGCAGTGAAGGACAGGGTCCTACGTCCTACGAGCAGTACTTC

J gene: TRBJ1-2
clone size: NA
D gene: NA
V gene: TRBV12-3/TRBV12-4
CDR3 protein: CASTPRAGQPHGYTF
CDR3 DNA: TGTGCCAGCACCCCTCGGGCAGGCCAACCTCATGGCTACACCTTC